Following are 27 T cell receptor beta chains from one sample sequenced in a study of radiotherapy plus CTLA-4 blockade in lung cancer. TCRdb's table, derived via immunoSEQ multiplex PCR, lists solely in-frame clones and lacks some. The table has 80,000 or so clones, approximately 80% seen once. The sample consisted of peripheral blood, taken from a patient treated with radiotherapy plus ipilimumab. These receptors all stem from a human donor with non-small cell lung cancer who had stable disease on radiotherapy plus ipilimumab.

The chain is built from TRBV7-9 and TRBJ2-5; D is uncertain. CDR1 and CDR2 (germline): SEHNR, FQNEAQ (reference sequence). V dropped 1 base and J dropped 7 bases, with 4 bases sitting between them. This CDR3 has 11 residues. The DNA of the CDR3 is TGTGCCAGCAGCTTAGATGGGACCCAGTACTTC. Protein product: CASSLDGTQYF.

In DNA, the CDR3 is TGTGCCTGGAGGGGGTCAGGTTGGAATGAAAAACTGTTTTTT. Encoded protein: CAWRGSGWNEKLFF. V and J are TRBV30 and TRBJ1-4; D not certain. Trimming stripped 3 bases from V and 5 bases from J, with 13 bases between. CDR3 length: 14 amino acids. Germline loops: CDR1 GTSNPN, CDR2 SVGIG (reference sequence).

This sequence joins TRBV10-2 and TRBJ1-1; 11 bases are shared with TRBD1. This CDR3 has 16 residues. Germline V CDR1 and CDR2: WSHSY, SAAADI. With 10 bases clipped from V and 3 bases from J, the junction kept 13 bases outside the gene matches. The CDR3 region is CAILAPGQGVYTEAFF. As DNA, the CDR3 is TGCGCCATTCTTGCTCCGGGACAGGGGGTTTACACTGAAGCTTTCTTT.

This clone was observed once. The rearrangement links TRBV28 to TRBJ2-3; D may be TRBD1 (6 bases). This CDR3 spans 13 amino acids. The germline gives CDR1 MDHEN, CDR2 SYDVKM. Trimming took 6 bases from V and 5 from J, leaving 12 bases between them. The CDR3 spells CASSDRLRDTQYF. The DNA for the CDR3 is TGTGCCAGCAGCGACAGGCTTAGAGATACGCAGTATTTT.

The chain has TRBV6-5 and TRBJ1-6; TRBD1 agrees at 9 bases. The J segment lost 7 bases and the V segment lost 6 bases, leaving 4 bases of the junction unmatched. CDR3 length equals 14 residues. Germline V gene lookup returns CDR1 MNHEY and CDR2 SVGAGI. This CDR3 is CASSSGTGNSPLHF. CDR3 nucleotide sequence: TGTGCCAGCAGCTCCGGGACAGGGAATTCACCCCTCCACTTT.

This rearrangement joins TRBV28 to TRBJ2-1; 7 bases match TRBD2. From germline, CDR1 is MDHEN and CDR2 SYDVKM. There are 14 residues in the CDR3. The V segment lost 0 bases and the J segment 7 bases; nucleotides outside the gene matches: 3. In DNA form, the CDR3 reads TGTGCCAGCAGTTTATGGTCTAGCGGTAATGAGCAGTTCTTC. Protein sequence: CASSLWSSGNEQFF.

This chain joins TRBV7-2 and TRBJ2-1; D gene uncertain. V lost 5 bases and J lost 6, with 2 bases in between. The CDR3 is made up of 10 amino acids. CDR1 and CDR2 (germline): SGHTA, FQGNSA. This CDR3 is CASSRNEQFF. The DNA of the CDR3 is TGTGCCAGCAGCCGCAATGAGCAGTTCTTC.

Comment on this clone: The junction departs from germline at one end; a sequencing error may be responsible. The V gene is TRBV5-1, the J gene TRBJ2-7, with no clear D. This CDR3 region has 8 residues. Germline loops: CDR1 SGHRS, CDR2 YFSETQ. The CDR3 DNA sequence: TGCGCCAGCAGCTTAAGGCACTTC. Amino acid sequence: CASSLRHF.

This chain links TRBV2 with TRBJ2-7; D is possibly TRBD2 (6 bases). The CDR3 runs 15 residues. Germline V gives CDR1 SNHLY, CDR2 FYNNEI. V lost 7 bases to trimming and J lost 2 bases, with 18 bases between them. This CDR3 is CASMRREGRPYEQYF. DNA of the CDR3: TGTGCCAGCATGAGGAGGGAAGGGCGTCCCTACGAGCAGTACTTC.

This clone appeared a single time. V gene TRBV7-2 combines with J gene TRBJ2-1, with D hard to call. With 4 bases removed from V and 6 bases from J, the gap between germline ends came to 19 bases. The CDR3 is 16 residues long. Germline values: CDR1 SGHTA, CDR2 FQGNSA. The CDR3 sequence: CASSSYAVAESNEQFF. CDR3 sequence (DNA): TGTGCCAGCAGCTCATACGCGGTAGCCGAGAGCAATGAGCAGTTCTTC.

The chain is built from TRBV5-1 and TRBJ2-7, with D tentatively TRBD1 or TRBD2 (5 bases each). CDR1 is SGHRS and CDR2 is YFSETQ in the germline V gene. CDR3 length: 16 amino acids. The V and J ends lost 1 base and 6 bases respectively, with 20 bases between them. The CDR3 nucleotides are TGCGCCAGCAGCTTGTGGCCGGGACGGGGACGAGGCGAGCAGTACTTC. This translates into CASSLWPGRGRGEQYF.

The chain links TRBV2 to TRBJ1-6, with no clear D. With 7 bases removed from V and 10 bases from J, the gap between germline ends came to 14 bases. Looked up from germline, CDR1 is SNHLY and CDR2 is FYNNEI. This CDR3 has 13 residues. CDR3 bases: TGTGCCAGCAAAAGGGTCCCGGCGTCACCCCTCCACTTT. The encoded protein is CASKRVPASPLHF.

This chain's CDR3 is CSARGGNIQYF. In DNA form, the CDR3 reads TGCAGTGCTAGAGGTGGAAACATTCAGTACTTC. This chain joins TRBV20-1 and TRBJ2-4; no clear D. The ends were cut back, 1 base at V and 6 bases at J, with 4 bases in the middle. The CDR3 consists of 11 residues. Germline-derived CDR1 and CDR2 are DFQATT and SNEGSKA (reference sequence).

This chain connects TRBV2 to TRBJ2-2, with a possible D match to TRBD1 (6 bases). With 11 bases removed from V and 4 bases from J, the gap between germline ends came to 14 bases. Looked up from germline, CDR1 is SNHLY and CDR2 is FYNNEI. This CDR3 is built from 13 residues. The CDR3 loop reads CAAQGRGTGELFF. The CDR3 DNA reads TGTGCCGCACAGGGTAGGGGCACCGGGGAGCTGTTTTTT.

This chain links TRBV27 with TRBJ1-6; D call uncertain. The CDR3 extends over 15 amino acids. Trimming cost V 2 bases and J 3 bases, with 8 bases left between them. CDR1 and CDR2 from the germline V gene are MNHEY and SMNVEV (reference sequence). This CDR3 reads CASSLGVRYNSPLHF. In DNA, the CDR3 is TGTGCCAGCAGTTTAGGGGTGCGCTATAATTCACCCCTCCACTTT.

V and J are TRBV7-2 and TRBJ1-2; D uncertain. Trimming pared 5 bases from V and 8 bases from J, leaving 9 bases between. Germline V gives CDR1 SGHTA, CDR2 FQGNSA. This CDR3 is 11 amino acids long. CDR3 DNA: TGTGCCAGCAGCCCCGCCGGGGGCTACACCTTC. The encoded protein is CASSPAGGYTF.

The rearrangement uses TRBV5-1 and TRBJ2-3, with 7 bases lining up with TRBD2. With 7 bases clipped from V and 2 bases from J, the junction kept 7 bases outside the gene matches. The CDR3 covers 14 residues. The V gene's germline CDR1 is SGHRS and CDR2 YFSETQ. CDR3 residues: CASGGVHSTDTQYF. CDR3 DNA sequence: TGCGCCAGCGGGGGGGTACACTCCACAGATACGCAGTATTTT.

J is TRBJ2-7 and V is TRBV18; D call uncertain. Trimming stripped 1 base from V and 5 bases from J, with 3 bases between. Germline V gene lookup returns CDR1 KGHSH and CDR2 LQKENI. The length of the CDR3 is 11 residues. CDR3 residues: CASSPRDEQYF. The CDR3 nucleotides are TGTGCCAGCTCACCACGGGACGAGCAGTACTTC.

The CDR3 bases are TGCGCCAGCAGCTTGATGGCGGCGGGCTACAATGAGCAGTTCTTC. Translated: CASSLMAAGYNEQFF. The chain joins TRBV5-1 to TRBJ2-1, with D possibly TRBD2 on 5 matching bases. The germline gives CDR1 SGHRS, CDR2 YFSETQ. V dropped 1 base and J dropped 3 bases, with 11 bases sitting between them. This CDR3 has 15 amino acids.

The genes are TRBV7-6 and TRBJ2-7, with D unclear. The CDR3 spans 15 residues. V lost 1 base, J lost 7 bases, and 17 bases lay in between. Germline V gene lookup returns CDR1 SGHVS and CDR2 FNYEAQ. CDR3 coding DNA: TGTGCCAGCAGCTTAGGTCTGGGCAGCGAAGGGGAGCAGTACTTC. Amino acids: CASSLGLGSEGEQYF. The full variable domain, with the rest looked up from reference TRBV7-6 and TRBJ2-7, is GAGVSQSPRYKVTKRGQDVALRCDPISGHVSLYWYRQALGQGPEFLTYFNYEAQQDKSGLPNDRFSAERPEGSISTLTIQRTEQRDSAMYRCASSLGLGSEGEQYFGPGTRLTVT.

This clone showed up just a few times. The chain couples TRBV7-9 to TRBJ1-5; 7 bases line up with TRBD1. CDR1 SEHNR and CDR2 FQNEAQ come from the germline V gene (reference sequence). The V gene end was trimmed by 8 bases and the J gene end by 9 bases; junction bases not matched to a gene: 13. This CDR3 is 14 amino acids long. The CDR3 spells CASGQGQVAGPQHF. CDR3 DNA: TGTGCCAGCGGACAAGGACAGGTGGCGGGGCCCCAGCATTTT. Using reference TRBV7-9 and TRBJ1-5 for the parts outside the CDR3, the full variable domain is DTGVSQNPRHKITKRGQNVTFRCDPISEHNRLYWYRQTLGQGPEFLTYFQNEAQLEKSRLLSDRFSAERPKGSFSTLEIQRTEQGDSAMYLCASGQGQVAGPQHFGDGTRLSIL.

V usage is TRBV30 and J usage is TRBJ1-3; 7 nucleotides match TRBD1. The CDR3 contains 16 residues. V lost 2 bases, J lost 3 bases, and 10 bases stayed unmatched. The germline V gene has CDR1 GTSNPN and CDR2 SVGIG (reference sequence). In DNA form, the CDR3 reads TGTGCCTGGAGTATTACCGGGACAGCTTTTGGAAACACCATATATTTT. It translates to CAWSITGTAFGNTIYF.

By frequency in the sample, this clone is medium-sized. V gene TRBV6-4 combines with J gene TRBJ2-3, with 7 bases that match TRBD2. This CDR3 is 16 amino acids long. Germline V lookup: CDR1 MRHNA, CDR2 SNTAGT. Trimming at V came to 0 bases and at J to 0 bases, leaving 3 bases not matched to a gene. In DNA, the CDR3 is TGTGCCAGCAGTGACTCGTCTAGCGGAAGCACAGATACGCAGTATTTT. Translated: CASSDSSSGSTDTQYF.

This clone was recorded a few times. The rearrangement links TRBV13 to TRBJ2-7; tentatively, D is TRBD2 (6 bases). Looked up from germline, CDR1 is PRHDT and CDR2 is FYEKMQ (reference sequence). V shed 7 bases and J shed 4 bases, with 20 bases lying between them. This CDR3 contains 15 residues. CDR3 nucleotide sequence: TGTGCCAGCACCTGGGGAGGAGGAGGCGTATACGAGCAGTACTTC. Translating it yields CASTWGGGGVYEQYF.

This rearrangement joins TRBV5-6 to TRBJ1-2; D remains unclear. This CDR3 comprises 15 residues. V lost 5 bases, J lost 0 bases, and 14 bases lay in between. Germline-derived CDR1 and CDR2 are SGHDT and YYEEEE. The DNA of the CDR3 is TGTGCCAGCAGTACTCGCGACTGGGCTAACTATGGCTACACCTTC. This sequence encodes CASSTRDWANYGYTF.

This clone was recorded once. The V call is TRBV19, the J call TRBJ2-7; 9 nucleotides agree with TRBD1. Germline V gene data show CDR1 as LNHDA and CDR2 as SQIVND (reference sequence). V lost 10 bases and J lost 1; bases outside the gene matches: 11. The CDR3 consists of 15 residues. CDR3 region: CATTTDRGPSYEQYF. The CDR3 coding sequence is TGTGCCACTACCACGGACAGGGGTCCGTCCTACGAGCAGTACTTC.

This rearrangement joins TRBV6-5 to TRBJ2-1, with 13 bases lining up with TRBD2. The CDR3 consists of 15 residues. V shed 7 bases and J 10 bases; nucleotides not matched to a gene: 10. Germline V gives CDR1 MNHEY, CDR2 SVGAGI. This chain's CDR3 is CASTRLAGGSGEQFF. The DNA for the CDR3 is TGTGCCAGCACCCGACTAGCGGGGGGTTCAGGGGAGCAGTTCTTC.